These 6 T cell receptor beta chains came from one sample sequenced in a study of beta chain features in type 1 diabetes. Of the isolated RNA, all was reverse transcribed, and so the sequenced material was expressed TCRB transcripts. Measured with immunoSEQ multiplex PCR; TCRdb has only the in-frame clones, and not every one. The table lists around 500,000 clones, 30% of them singletons. Source material: naive CD4+ T cells from blood. Receptors originate from a man between 18 and 29 years old in good health.

This sequence joins TRBV6-1 and TRBJ1-5; D is perhaps TRBD1 (5 bases). The length of the CDR3 is 13 residues. V lost 6 bases and J lost 3, with 9 bases in between. Germline V gene lookup returns CDR1 MNHNS and CDR2 SASEGT. The CDR3 is CASSGTFNQPQHF. DNA of the CDR3: TGTGCCAGCAGCGGGACTTTCAATCAGCCCCAGCATTTT.

The CDR3 reads CASSLEQGRTGELFF. DNA of the CDR3: TGCGCCAGCAGCTTGGAGCAGGGGCGCACCGGGGAGCTGTTTTTT. The gene calls are TRBV5-1 and TRBJ2-2, with a tentative D call TRBD1 (6 bases). The V end was cut by 0 bases, the J end by 4 bases, with 10 bases between. There are 15 residues in the CDR3. Germline V gene data show CDR1 as SGHRS and CDR2 as YFSETQ.

The chain is built from TRBV6-6 and TRBJ2-3; D call uncertain. This CDR3 is built from 11 residues. CDR1 is MNHNY, CDR2 SVGAGI, per germline (reference sequence). The V gene lost 4 bases and the J gene lost 6 bases, with 5 bases spanning the gap. This CDR3 reads CASSFGDTQYF. CDR3 in DNA: TGTGCCAGCAGTTTCGGGGATACGCAGTATTTT.

This chain uses TRBV30 with TRBJ1-1; D might be TRBD1 (6 bases). Trimming cost V 5 bases and J 0 bases, with 13 bases left between them. The CDR3 has 14 residues. Germline CDR1 reads GTSNPN; CDR2 reads SVGIG (reference sequence). The CDR3 DNA sequence: TGTGCCTGGGGCAGGGGTGTCTTGAACACTGAAGCTTTCTTT. Protein sequence: CAWGRGVLNTEAFF.

V and J are TRBV11-1 and TRBJ2-1, with TRBD2 identical over 9 bases. Trimming cost V 2 bases and J 10 bases; bases outside gene matches: 9. This CDR3 has 15 amino acids. The germline V gene encodes CDR1 SGHAT and CDR2 FQDESV (reference sequence). CDR3 bases: TGTGCCAGCAGCTTAAGTAGCGGGAGAGGCAGCGAGCAGTTCTTC. This sequence encodes CASSLSSGRGSEQFF.

This clone was picked up one time. The chain employs TRBV6-5 and TRBJ1-4, with TRBD1 identical over 7 bases. There are 13 residues in the CDR3. Germline V gene lookup returns CDR1 MNHEY and CDR2 SVGAGI. Germline trimming cut 5 bases from V and 8 bases from J; bases unmatched to any gene: 5. CDR3 residues: CASSRTGGEKLFF. The CDR3, as DNA: TGTGCCAGCAGTCGGACAGGAGGAGAAAAACTGTTTTTT.